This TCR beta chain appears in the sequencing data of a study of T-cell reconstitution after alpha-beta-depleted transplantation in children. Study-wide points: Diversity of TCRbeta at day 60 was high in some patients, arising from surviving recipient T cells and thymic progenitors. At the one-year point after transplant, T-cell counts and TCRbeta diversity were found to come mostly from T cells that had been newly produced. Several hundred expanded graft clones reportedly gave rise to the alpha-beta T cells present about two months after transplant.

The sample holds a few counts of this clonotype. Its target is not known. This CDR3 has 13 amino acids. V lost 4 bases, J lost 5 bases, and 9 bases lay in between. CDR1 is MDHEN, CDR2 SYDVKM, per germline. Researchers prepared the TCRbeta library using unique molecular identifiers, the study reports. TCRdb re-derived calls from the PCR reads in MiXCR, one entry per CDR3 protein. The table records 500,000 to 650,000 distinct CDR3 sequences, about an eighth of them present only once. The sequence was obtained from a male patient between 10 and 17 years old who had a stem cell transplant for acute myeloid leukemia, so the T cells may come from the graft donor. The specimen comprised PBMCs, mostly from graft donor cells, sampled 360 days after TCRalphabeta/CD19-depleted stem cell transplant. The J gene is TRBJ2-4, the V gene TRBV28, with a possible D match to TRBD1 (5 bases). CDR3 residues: CASSSGSENIQYF. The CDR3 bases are TGTGCCAGCAGTTCAGGGTCCGAAAACATTCAGTACTTC. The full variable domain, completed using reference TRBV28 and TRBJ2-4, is DVKVTQSSRYLVKRTGEKVFLECVQDMDHENMFWYRQDPGLGLRLIYFSYDVKMKEKGDIPEGYSVSREKKERFSLILESASTNQTSMYLCASSSGSENIQYFGAGTRLSVL.